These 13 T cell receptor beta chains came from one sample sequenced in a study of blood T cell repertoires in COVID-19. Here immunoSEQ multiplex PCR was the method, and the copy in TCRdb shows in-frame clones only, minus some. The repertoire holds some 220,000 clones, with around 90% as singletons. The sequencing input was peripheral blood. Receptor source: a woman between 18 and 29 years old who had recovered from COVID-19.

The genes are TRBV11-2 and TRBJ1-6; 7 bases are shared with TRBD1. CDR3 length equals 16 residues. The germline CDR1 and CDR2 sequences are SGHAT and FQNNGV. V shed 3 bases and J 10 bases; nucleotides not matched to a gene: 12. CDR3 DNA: TGTGCCAGCAGCTTTACGACAGGGATTAACGGATCACCCCTCCACTTT. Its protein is CASSFTTGINGSPLHF.

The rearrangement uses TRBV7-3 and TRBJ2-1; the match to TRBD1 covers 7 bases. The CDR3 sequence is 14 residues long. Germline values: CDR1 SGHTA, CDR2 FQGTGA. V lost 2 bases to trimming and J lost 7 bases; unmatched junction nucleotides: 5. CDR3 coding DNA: TGTGCCAGCAGCTTAGGGACAGCACCTAATGAGCAGTTCTTC. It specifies CASSLGTAPNEQFF.

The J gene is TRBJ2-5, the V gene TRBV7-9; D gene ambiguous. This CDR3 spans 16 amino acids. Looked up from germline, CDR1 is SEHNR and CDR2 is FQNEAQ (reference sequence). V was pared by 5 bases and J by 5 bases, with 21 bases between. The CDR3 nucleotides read TGTGCCAGCAGCCCACCCATCTTTCCCTTTGAGGAGACCCAGTACTTC. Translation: CASSPPIFPFEETQYF.

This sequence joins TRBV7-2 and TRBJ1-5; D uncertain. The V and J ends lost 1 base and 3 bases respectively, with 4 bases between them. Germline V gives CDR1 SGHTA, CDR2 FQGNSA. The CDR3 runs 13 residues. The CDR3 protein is CASSLEHNQPQHF. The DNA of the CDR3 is TGTGCCAGCAGCTTAGAGCACAATCAGCCCCAGCATTTT.

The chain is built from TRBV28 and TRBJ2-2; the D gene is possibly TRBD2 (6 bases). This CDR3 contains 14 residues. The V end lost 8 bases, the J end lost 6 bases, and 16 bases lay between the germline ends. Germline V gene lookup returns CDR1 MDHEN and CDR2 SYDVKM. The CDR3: CASLTGEESGELFF. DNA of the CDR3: TGTGCCAGCCTTACGGGAGAGGAGTCCGGGGAGCTGTTTTTT.

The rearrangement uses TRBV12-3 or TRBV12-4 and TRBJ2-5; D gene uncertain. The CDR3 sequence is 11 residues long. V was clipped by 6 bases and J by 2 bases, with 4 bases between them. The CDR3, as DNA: TGTGCCAGCAGCCTGCAAGAGACCCAGTACTTC. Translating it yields CASSLQETQYF.

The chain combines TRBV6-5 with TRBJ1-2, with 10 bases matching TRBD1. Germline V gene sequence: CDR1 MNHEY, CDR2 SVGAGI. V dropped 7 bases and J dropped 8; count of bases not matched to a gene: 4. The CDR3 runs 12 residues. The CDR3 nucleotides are TGTGCCAGCAAGCTGGACAGGGGGGGCTACACCTTC. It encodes CASKLDRGGYTF.

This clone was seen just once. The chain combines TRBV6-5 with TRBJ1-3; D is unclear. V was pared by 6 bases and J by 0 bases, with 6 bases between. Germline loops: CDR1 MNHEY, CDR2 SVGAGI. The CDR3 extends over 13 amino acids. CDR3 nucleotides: TGTGCCAGCAGGAGGGTCTCTGGAAACACCATATATTTT. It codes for CASRRVSGNTIYF.

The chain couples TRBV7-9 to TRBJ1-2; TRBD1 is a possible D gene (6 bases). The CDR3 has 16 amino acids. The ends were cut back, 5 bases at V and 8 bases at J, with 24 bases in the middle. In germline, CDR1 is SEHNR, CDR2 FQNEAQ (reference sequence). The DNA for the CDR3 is TGTGCCAGCAGCGACTGGACAGCGTGGATAGAGATGGGCTACACCTTC. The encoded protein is CASSDWTAWIEMGYTF.

CDR3 sequence: CASSRRVDIHQPQHF. The CDR3 region has the DNA TGTGCCAGCAGCCGCCGGGTCGATATCCATCAGCCCCAGCATTTT. This rearrangement joins TRBV5-6 to TRBJ1-5; D gene ambiguous. Between the trimmed V and J ends, which lost 4 bases and 5 bases, there was a span of 16 bases. Germline loops: CDR1 SGHDT, CDR2 YYEEEE. The length of the CDR3 is 15 residues.

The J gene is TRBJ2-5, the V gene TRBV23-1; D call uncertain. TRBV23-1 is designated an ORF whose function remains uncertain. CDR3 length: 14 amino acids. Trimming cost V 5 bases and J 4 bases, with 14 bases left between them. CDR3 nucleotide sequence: TGCGCCAGCAGTTCCGACGGAGACGGAGAGACCCAGTACTTC. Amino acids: CASSSDGDGETQYF.

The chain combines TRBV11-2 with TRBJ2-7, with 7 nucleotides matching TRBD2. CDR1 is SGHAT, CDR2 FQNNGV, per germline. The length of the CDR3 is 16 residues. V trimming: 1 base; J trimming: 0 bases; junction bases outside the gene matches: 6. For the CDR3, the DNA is TGTGCCAGCAGCTTAGTGGGGGGGGACGGCTCCTACGAGCAGTACTTC. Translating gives CASSLVGGDGSYEQYF.

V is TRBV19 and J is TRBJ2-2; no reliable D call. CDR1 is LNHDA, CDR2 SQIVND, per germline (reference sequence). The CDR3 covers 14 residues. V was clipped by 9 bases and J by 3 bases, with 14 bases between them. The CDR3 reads CASSRGPHTGELFF. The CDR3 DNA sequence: TGTGCCAGCTCGAGAGGTCCCCACACCGGGGAGCTGTTTTTT.